The clone carrying this TCR beta chain was detected many times. Its antigen is undetermined. These data originate in a study of neurological immune-mediated disorders. Study-level results: In HTLV-1-associated myelopathy, TCR clonal expansion was greatest, whereas multiple sclerosis had the least, falling below healthy controls.

The cDNA was produced through 5'RACE with 10-nucleotide random UMIs. The output of every sequencing run, over 180 million TCR-beta sequences, came from 15-18 subjects. TCRdb fed the 5' RACE reads into MiXCR, producing one record per CDR3 protein. The sample yields 44,000 or so distinct CDR3 sequences, more than 5% seen once. The sorted libraries involved the use of under 1.2 million CD4+ or CD8+ T cells. The CDR3 extends over 13 amino acids. Trimming cost V 3 bases and J 0 bases, with 6 bases left between them. Germline lookup yields CDR1 SGHRS and CDR2 YFSETQ. This TCR derives from a woman in her thirties or forties in good health. V and J are TRBV5-1 and TRBJ1-1; possible D gene TRBD1, 5 bases. Source material: CD4+ T cells from blood. CDR3 protein: CASSWGVNTEAFF. The CDR3 nucleotides are TGCGCCAGCAGCTGGGGCGTGAACACTGAAGCTTTCTTT.